This entry lists 9 T cell receptor beta chains sequenced from one sample in a study of T cells after yellow fever vaccination. TCRdb processed the 5' RACE reads anew with MiXCR; each CDR3 protein has one entry. The table lists a few hundred thousand distinct CDR3 sequences, approximately 10% of them singletons. The source was CD4+ T cells sorted from PBMCs, collected 5 days after the yellow fever booster vaccination. The receptors shown here come from a man in his late teens or twenties who received the YFV17D yellow fever vaccine.

The genes are TRBV6-2 or TRBV6-3 and TRBJ2-3; TRBD1 is a possible D gene (6 bases). This CDR3 has 13 amino acids. V shed 8 bases and J shed 4 bases, with 13 bases lying between them. CDR1 is MNHEY, CDR2 SVGEGT, per germline. The CDR3 sequence: CASREKGADTQYF. The CDR3, as DNA: TGTGCCAGCCGGGAAAAGGGGGCAGATACGCAGTATTTT.

This clonotype was seen only a few times. As DNA, the CDR3 is TGTGCCACCAGCAGGGGGGTAGGGACAGATACGCAGTATTTT. Its protein is CATSRGVGTDTQYF. The chain uses TRBV15 and TRBJ2-3; D could derive from TRBD1 or TRBD2 (5 bases each). The germline V gene has CDR1 LNHNV and CDR2 YYDKDF (reference sequence). The CDR3 length is 14 residues. Trimming removed 3 bases from V and 3 bases from J, with 10 bases in between. The full variable domain, completed using reference TRBV15 and TRBJ2-3, is DAMVIQNPRYQVTQFGKPVTLSCSQTLNHNVMYWYQQKSSQAPKLLFHYYDKDFNNEADTPDNFQSRRPNTSFCFLDIRSPGLGDTAMYLCATSRGVGTDTQYFGPGTRLTVL.

The gene calls are TRBV6-2 or TRBV6-3 and TRBJ1-1, with 9 bases fitting TRBD1. V lost 10 bases to trimming and J lost 1 base; unmatched junction nucleotides: 7. Germline CDR1 is MNHEY and CDR2 is SVGEGT. CDR3 length: 14 amino acids. CDR3 bases: TGTGCCACCAGGACAGGGGAGGGGAACACTGAAGCTTTCTTT. This gives the protein CATRTGEGNTEAFF.

This chain connects TRBV24-1 to TRBJ2-2; D is ambiguous. This CDR3 is 16 amino acids long. Germline assignment: CDR1 KGHDR and CDR2 SFDVKD. V was trimmed by 3 bases and J by 1 base, leaving 11 bases between them. CDR3 in amino acids: CATSDTLLKNTGELFF. CDR3 nucleotides: TGTGCCACCAGTGATACCCTTTTGAAGAACACCGGGGAGCTGTTTTTT.

This chain links TRBV19 with TRBJ2-5, with 13 nucleotides matching TRBD2. V was clipped by 4 bases and J by 4 bases; unmatched bases: 6. The CDR3 runs to 16 residues. Germline loops: CDR1 LNHDA, CDR2 SQIVND (reference sequence). CDR3 residues: CASSSRGTSGAETQYF. The CDR3 coding sequence is TGTGCCAGTAGTAGCCGCGGGACTAGCGGGGCAGAGACCCAGTACTTC.

There are a few counts of this clonotype. A much more abundant neighbour one base away suggests this may be a read error. The V call is TRBV7-2, the J call TRBJ2-1; TRBD2 might be the D (7 bases). CDR1 and CDR2 from the germline V gene are SGHTA and FQGNSA. The CDR3 loop spans 15 amino acids. CDR3 loop: CAGSLAWTRGNEQFF. CDR3 nucleotides: TGTGCCGGCAGCTTAGCTTGGACTAGGGGGAATGAGCAGTTCTTC.

This clonotype was seen a few times. The chain couples TRBV28 to TRBJ1-2; tentatively, D is TRBD1 (5 bases). The V end was cut by 4 bases, the J end by 1 base, with 10 bases between. This CDR3 is 14 amino acids long. Germline CDR1 MDHEN, CDR2 SYDVKM. The CDR3 DNA reads TGTGCCAGCAGTTCCTCAGGGCTTAACTATGGCTACACCTTC. Amino acid sequence: CASSSSGLNYGYTF.

This clonotype was seen a handful of times. This rearrangement joins TRBV2 to TRBJ2-5, with 12 bases matching TRBD1. From germline, CDR1 is SNHLY and CDR2 FYNNEI. Germline trimming cut 7 bases from V and 7 bases from J; bases unmatched to any gene: 13. The CDR3 runs to 16 residues. CDR3 in DNA: TGTGCCAGCAAGTCCCGGGACAGGGGGCTCCCTGTGACCCAGTACTTC. Translating it yields CASKSRDRGLPVTQYF.

The chain joins TRBV6-1 to TRBJ1-5, with TRBD1 identical over 9 bases. There are 16 residues in the CDR3. V was pared by 10 bases and J by 2 bases, with 12 bases of the junction left unmatched. Germline lookup yields CDR1 MNHNS and CDR2 SASEGT. The CDR3 bases are TGTGCCACAGGACAGGGGAGGGCGTCGGGCAATCAGCCCCAGCATTTT. Translating gives CATGQGRASGNQPQHF.